The 20 T cell receptor beta chains below all came from one sample that was sequenced in a study of CD8 T cells in Susac syndrome (dated by TCRdb to the late 2010s). The library was generated by the immunoSEQ multiplex PCR assay. RNA was extracted with the RNeasy kit and about 0.45 to 1 ug was reverse transcribed using random hexamers. The public reads were reprocessed in TCRdb via fastp at Q25 and MiXCR, keeping in-frame beta chains. Each CDR3 protein appears once, grouped with its most common genes and DNA. This sample has 71,000 or so distinct CDR3 sequences in its table, and nearly 96% of those were observed once. Over 0.09% of the sample is in the top ten clones. The sample comprised CD4+ T cells from PBMCs. These receptors all stem from a human donor with multiple sclerosis.

V gene TRBV3-1 combines with J gene TRBJ1-3; D not resolved. The CDR3 is made up of 16 amino acids. The germline V and J ends were trimmed by 3 bases and 0 bases, with 12 bases remaining between them. The germline gives CDR1 LGHDT, CDR2 YNNKEL (reference sequence). The CDR3 is CASSQPRKTSGNTIYF. The CDR3 coding sequence is TGTGCCAGCAGCCAGCCCCGGAAAACCTCTGGAAACACCATATATTTT.

The chain has TRBV7-9 and TRBJ2-1; 8 bases line up with TRBD2. The V gene end was trimmed by 5 bases and the J gene end by 13 bases; junction bases not matched to a gene: 16. Per germline, CDR1 SEHNR and CDR2 FQNEAQ (reference sequence). CDR3 size: 15 residues. The CDR3: CASSPSPFSGAEQFF. As DNA, the CDR3 is TGTGCCAGCAGCCCGTCTCCCTTTAGCGGGGCCGAACAGTTCTTC.

The chain recombines TRBV20-1 with TRBJ2-5, with no clear D. Germline CDR1 is DFQATT and CDR2 is SNEGSKA (reference sequence). The CDR3 consists of 13 residues. Trimming left V 0 bases short and J 8 bases short, with 13 bases between. The CDR3 DNA sequence: TGCAGTGCTAGAGATGCCACGAAGGGAACCCAGTACTTC. Encoded protein: CSARDATKGTQYF.

J is TRBJ2-5 and V is TRBV7-9; tentative D call: TRBD1 (5 bases). CDR1 is SEHNR, CDR2 FQNEAQ, per germline (reference sequence). V was clipped by 4 bases and J by 2 bases, with 11 bases between them. CDR3 length equals 14 residues. The CDR3 nucleotides are TGTGCCAGCAGCTACTATGACAGTCAAGAGACCCAGTACTTC. It is translated as CASSYYDSQETQYF.

This chain links TRBV6-5 with TRBJ1-4, with D maybe TRBD1 (5 bases). Germline V gene data show CDR1 as MNHEY and CDR2 as SVGAGI. CDR3 size: 12 residues. V was cut by 7 bases and J by 8 bases, with 11 bases left in between. The CDR3 DNA is TGTGCCAGCAAACAGGAGGGGGAAAAACTGTTTTTT. Residues: CASKQEGEKLFF.

This chain links TRBV3-1 with TRBJ1-1; 8 bases match TRBD1. Germline CDR1 and CDR2: LGHDT and YNNKEL (reference sequence). This CDR3 is 14 amino acids long. V shed 2 bases and J 5 bases; nucleotides not matched to a gene: 4. Written as DNA, the CDR3 is TGTGCCAGCAGCCAAACGACAGGGGTGACTGAAGCTTTCTTT. Amino acid sequence: CASSQTTGVTEAFF.

This chain joins TRBV5-1 and TRBJ2-3; a weak D match, TRBD2 (5 bases). CDR3 length: 14 residues. The germline V gene encodes CDR1 SGHRS and CDR2 YFSETQ. Trimming shortened V by 7 bases and J by 1 base, and 13 bases separated the two germline ends. The CDR3 loop reads CASRAGDGTDTQYF. The CDR3 coding sequence is TGCGCCAGCCGGGCCGGGGATGGCACAGATACGCAGTATTTT.

This clonotype was observed a single time. This chain connects TRBV15 to TRBJ2-7; the D gene is possibly TRBD1 (5 bases). CDR3 length: 14 residues. From germline, CDR1 is LNHNV and CDR2 YYDKDF (reference sequence). V dropped 5 bases and J dropped 5 bases, with 16 bases sitting between them. The CDR3 loop reads CATSRRRGSHEQYF. Here the CDR3 DNA reads TGTGCCACCAGCCGACGAAGGGGTAGCCACGAGCAGTACTTC.

The rearrangement joins TRBV29-1 to TRBJ1-5; 8 positions match TRBD1. V lost 7 bases to trimming and J lost 5 bases; unmatched junction nucleotides: 7. The germline CDR1 and CDR2 sequences are SQVTM and ANQGSEA. The CDR3 sequence is 13 residues long. The CDR3 region has the DNA TGCAGCGCAGGGACAGGTGAAGATCAGCCCCAGCATTTT. Its translation is CSAGTGEDQPQHF.

The CDR3 reads CSARSLRQTSYNEQFF. CDR3 DNA: TGCAGTGCTAGATCCCTCCGCCAAACCTCCTACAATGAGCAGTTCTTC. The rearrangement links TRBV20-1 to TRBJ2-1; D call uncertain. Trimming pared 2 bases from V and 0 bases from J, leaving 14 bases between. The CDR3 contains 16 residues. Germline CDR1 and CDR2: DFQATT and SNEGSKA (reference sequence).

The rearrangement links TRBV7-9 to TRBJ2-2; TRBD1 aligns across 8 bases. This CDR3 contains 17 residues. Germline CDR1 SEHNR, CDR2 FQNEAQ (reference sequence). Trimming cost V 6 bases and J 0 bases; bases outside gene matches: 9. The CDR3 DNA sequence: TGTGCCAGCAGTTTACCTTCAGGGGGCGCGAACACCGGGGAGCTGTTTTTT. Protein sequence: CASSLPSGGANTGELFF.

The chain links TRBV24-1 to TRBJ1-5, with D possibly being TRBD1 (5 bases). Germline assignment: CDR1 KGHDR and CDR2 SFDVKD. V dropped 3 bases and J dropped 7 bases, with 9 bases sitting between them. CDR3 length: 13 amino acids. CDR3 DNA sequence: TGTGCCACCAGTGATATGGGGGGGCAGCCCCAGCATTTT. This gives the protein CATSDMGGQPQHF.

The genes are TRBV3-1 and TRBJ2-5, with unresolved D. The length of the CDR3 is 13 residues. V lost 2 bases, J lost 1 base, and 5 bases lay in between. CDR1 and CDR2 (germline): LGHDT, YNNKEL (reference sequence). The CDR3 DNA reads TGTGCCAGCAGCCAAATCTTCCAAGAGACCCAGTACTTC. Translating gives CASSQIFQETQYF.

The chain has TRBV5-1 and TRBJ2-2; a possible D gene is TRBD2 (5 bases). Germline V gene sequence: CDR1 SGHRS, CDR2 YFSETQ. Trimming shortened V by 0 bases and J by 0 bases, and 9 bases separated the two germline ends. The CDR3 is 16 residues long. Written as DNA, the CDR3 is TGCGCCAGCAGCTTGGCGAGGGCCGCGAACACCGGGGAGCTGTTTTTT. Amino acid sequence: CASSLARAANTGELFF.

V is TRBV19 and J is TRBJ2-1, with 9 bases that match TRBD1. The germline gives CDR1 LNHDA, CDR2 SQIVND (reference sequence). This CDR3 has 16 residues. The V and J ends lost 5 bases and 2 bases, in that order; junction bases with no gene match: 7. The CDR3 nucleotides are TGTGCCAGTAGTCTGGCCCGGACAGGGGCCTACAATGAGCAGTTCTTC. Residues: CASSLARTGAYNEQFF.

The DNA of the CDR3 is TGTGCCAGCAGTTATTGGGAGGAATACAATGAGCAGTTCTTC. Its protein product is CASSYWEEYNEQFF. This chain links TRBV6-2 or TRBV6-3 with TRBJ2-1, with a tentative D call TRBD2 (6 bases). The ends were cut back, 3 bases at V and 4 bases at J, with 10 bases in the middle. Germline lookup yields CDR1 MNHEY and CDR2 SVGEGT. The CDR3 has 14 amino acids.

The V call is TRBV20-1, the J call TRBJ1-2, with D tentatively TRBD1 (6 bases). The ends were cut back, 4 bases at V and 3 bases at J, with 12 bases in the middle. CDR3 size: 13 residues. Germline V lookup: CDR1 DFQATT, CDR2 SNEGSKA (reference sequence). Here the CDR3 DNA reads TGCAGTGCTACGTCGGGGGGCGACTATGGCTACACCTTC. Protein product: CSATSGGDYGYTF.

The gene calls are TRBV14 and TRBJ1-2; possible D gene TRBD1, 5 bases. This CDR3 comprises 13 residues. Trimming shortened V by 4 bases and J by 5 bases, and 11 bases separated the two germline ends. Germline CDR1 is SGHDN and CDR2 is FVKESK. CDR3 in amino acids: CASSPGYRYGYTF. The CDR3 DNA follows: TGTGCCAGCAGCCCAGGGTACCGGTATGGCTACACCTTC.

V usage is TRBV3-1 and J usage is TRBJ2-5; no firm D call. CDR1 LGHDT and CDR2 YNNKEL come from the germline V gene (reference sequence). Trimming left V 2 bases short and J 7 bases short, with 17 bases between. The CDR3 is 15 amino acids. In DNA, the CDR3 is TGTGCCAGCAGCCAATCAGTCGACCGGGCCAGGACCCAGTACTTC. Protein product: CASSQSVDRARTQYF.

The chain has TRBV7-2 and TRBJ2-7; 7 bases line up with TRBD2. This CDR3 is 12 amino acids long. The trim removed 5 bases at V and 5 bases at J, leaving 3 bases unmatched. Germline V gene lookup returns CDR1 SGHTA and CDR2 FQGNSA. The CDR3 nucleotides read TGTGCCAGCAGCCCTACTAGCGACGAGCAGTACTTC. Protein: CASSPTSDEQYF.